This T cell receptor beta chain was profiled in a study of T-cell reconstitution after alpha-beta-depleted transplantation in children. Study conclusions and caveats: The main origin of T-cell counts and diversity one year after transplant was newly produced T cells.

Unique molecular identifiers were used to barcode this TCRbeta library. TCRdb recomputed calls from the PCR reads with MiXCR, one row per CDR3 protein. The repertoire consists of about 400,000 distinct CDR3 sequences, with 15% to 20% occurring once and the leading ten covering 25% to 30%. There are a few counts of this clonotype. Antigen specificity is unknown. The CDR3 spans 17 residues. The V end lost 4 bases, the J end lost 1 base, and 16 bases lay between the germline ends. CDR1 and CDR2 (germline): MNHEY, SVGAGI. Source: PBMCs, mostly from graft donor cells, taken 360 days after TCRalphabeta/CD19-depleted stem cell transplant. The chain couples TRBV6-5 to TRBJ2-2, with D possibly matching TRBD1 (6 bases). This TCR derives from a boy under two years old who had a stem cell transplant for Wiskott-Aldrich syndrome, so the T cells may come from the graft donor. The CDR3 coding sequence is TGTGCCAGCAGTTCGTTGATGCCGACAGGGAACACCGGGGAGCTGTTTTTT. It yields the protein CASSSLMPTGNTGELFF.